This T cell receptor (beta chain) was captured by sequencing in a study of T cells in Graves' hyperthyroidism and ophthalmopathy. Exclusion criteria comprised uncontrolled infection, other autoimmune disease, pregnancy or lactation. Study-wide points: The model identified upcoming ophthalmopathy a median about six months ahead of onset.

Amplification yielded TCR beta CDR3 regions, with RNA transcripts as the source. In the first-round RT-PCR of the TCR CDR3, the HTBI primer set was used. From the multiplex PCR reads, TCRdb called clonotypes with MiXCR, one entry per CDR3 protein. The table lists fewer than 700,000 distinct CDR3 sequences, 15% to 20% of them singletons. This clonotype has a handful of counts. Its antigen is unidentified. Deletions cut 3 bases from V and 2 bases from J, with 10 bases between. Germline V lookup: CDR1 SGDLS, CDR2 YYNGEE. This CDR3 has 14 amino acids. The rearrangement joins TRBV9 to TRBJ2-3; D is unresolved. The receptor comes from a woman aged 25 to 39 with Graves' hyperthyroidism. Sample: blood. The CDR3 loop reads CASSAPNVTDTQYF. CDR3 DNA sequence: TGTGCCAGCAGCGCCCCCAATGTCACAGATACGCAGTATTTT.